This T cell receptor (beta chain) was observed in a study of T-cell reconstitution after alpha-beta-depleted transplantation in children. Points from the study as a whole: Newly produced T cells mostly provided counts and TCRbeta diversity after one year, as hyperexpanded clones declined. Several hundred graft clones that had expanded were reportedly the source of alpha-beta T cells about two months after transplant.

Worth noting for this clonotype: Its antigen is unknown.

Construction of the TCRbeta library involved unique molecular identifiers. TCRdb reanalysed the PCR reads using MiXCR and keeps one entry per CDR3 protein. Among approximately 230,000 distinct CDR3 sequences listed, roughly a quarter were seen once. The sequencing used PBMCs, mostly from graft donor cells, collected 360 days after TCRalphabeta/CD19-depleted stem cell transplant. The TCR comes from a female patient aged 2-15 years who had a stem cell transplant for congenital amegakaryocytic thrombocytopenia, so the T cells may come from the graft donor.

The CDR3 coding sequence is TGTGCCAGCAGTACCGGGGACGCCTCGGGAGGAAACACCATATATTTT. Translated: CASSTGDASGGNTIYF. The chain recombines TRBV28 with TRBJ1-3, with D maybe TRBD1 (5 bases). Germline values: CDR1 MDHEN, CDR2 SYDVKM. Trimming shortened V by 5 bases and J by 4 bases, and 18 bases separated the two germline ends. CDR3 length: 16 amino acids.